Below, 28 T cell receptor beta chains from the same sample are listed, as sequenced in a study of T cell responses to AZD1222 COVID-19 vaccine. TCRdb's copy holds only in-frame clones and misses some; the assay was immunoSEQ multiplex PCR. The sample shows tens of thousands of clones, roughly 88% of them seen only once. The source material was peripheral blood, sampled 28 days after the second AZD1222 dose. Receptor source: an adult who received the AZD1222 COVID-19 vaccine.

The rearrangement links TRBV9 to TRBJ2-5, with a possible D match to TRBD1 (6 bases). Trimming pared 2 bases from V and 1 base from J, leaving 9 bases between. CDR3 size: 14 residues. Germline V gene lookup returns CDR1 SGDLS and CDR2 YYNGEE. The CDR3 here is CASSVGTIQETQYF. The CDR3, as DNA: TGTGCCAGCAGCGTCGGGACAATCCAAGAGACCCAGTACTTC.

The chain has TRBV6-1 and TRBJ1-5; D is unclear. The ends were cut back, 2 bases at V and 2 bases at J, with 10 bases in the middle. This CDR3 comprises 15 residues. The V gene's germline CDR1 is MNHNS and CDR2 SASEGT. CDR3 amino acids: CASSESPYGNQPQHF. CDR3 DNA sequence: TGTGCCAGCAGTGAAAGTCCCTACGGCAATCAGCCCCAGCATTTT.

This clone was recorded once. This chain connects TRBV3-1 (or the pseudogene TRBV3-2) to TRBJ1-1; unclear D gene. V was shortened by 3 bases and J by 1 base, with 9 bases between the two germline ends. The germline V gene encodes CDR1 LGHDT and CDR2 YNNKEL (reference sequence). This CDR3 region has 14 residues. The CDR3 bases are TGTGCCAGCAGCCAGGTCCCGGCGAACACTGAAGCTTTCTTT. It is translated as CASSQVPANTEAFF.

This chain joins TRBV29-1 and TRBJ1-1; D gene unclear. Per the germline V gene, CDR1 is SQVTM and CDR2 is ANQGSEA. The CDR3 is 13 amino acids. The ends were cut back, 2 bases at V and 0 bases at J, with 7 bases in the middle. The CDR3 nucleotides read TGCAGCGTTGAAACAGCCATGAACACTGAAGCTTTCTTT. This translates into CSVETAMNTEAFF.

The chain joins TRBV4-1 to TRBJ1-5; D not resolved. V was pared by 1 base and J by 5 bases, with 6 bases between. CDR3 length: 13 residues. The germline V gene has CDR1 MGHRA and CDR2 YSYEKL. CDR3 region: CASSQGGDQPQHF. In DNA, the CDR3 is TGCGCCAGCAGCCAAGGTGGGGATCAGCCCCAGCATTTT.

The genes are TRBV19 and TRBJ2-7; TRBD1 agrees at 8 bases. This CDR3 has 15 amino acids. After removal of 3 bases from V and 4 bases from J, the junction contained 8 bases not matched to a gene. Germline CDR1 LNHDA, CDR2 SQIVND (reference sequence). The CDR3 nucleotides are TGTGCCAGTAGTATTTCCGGGACAGGAATTTACGAGCAGTACTTC. Protein: CASSISGTGIYEQYF.

This clone was counted a single time. The chain carries TRBV4-2 and TRBJ2-3, with D perhaps being TRBD1 or TRBD2 (8 bases each). CDR1 is LGHNA and CDR2 is YNFKEQ in the germline V gene. The CDR3 has 18 amino acids. V was cut by 6 bases and J by 0 bases, with 22 bases left in between. The CDR3 coding sequence is TGTGCCAGCAGGGGGGACAGGCCGGGACTAGTTAGCACAGATACGCAGTATTTT. It yields the protein CASRGDRPGLVSTDTQYF.

The J gene is TRBJ2-1, the V gene TRBV5-6; 10 bases match TRBD1. Germline-derived CDR1 and CDR2 are SGHDT and YYEEEE. The CDR3 sequence is 18 residues long. The V and J ends lost 5 bases and 4 bases, in that order; junction bases with no gene match: 15. CDR3 nucleotide sequence: TGTGCCAGCAGGCGACAGGGGGCATCCCTTACAGGGTACAATGAGCAGTTCTTC. Translation: CASRRQGASLTGYNEQFF.

The rearrangement uses TRBV7-9 and TRBJ1-1; no reliable D call. CDR3 length: 14 residues. Germline V gene lookup returns CDR1 SEHNR and CDR2 FQNEAQ (reference sequence). Trimming stripped 6 bases from V and 3 bases from J, with 14 bases between. CDR3 DNA: TGTGCCAGCAGTCGTCTCATTGGGGACACTGAAGCTTTCTTT. Translated: CASSRLIGDTEAFF.

This chain links TRBV11-2 with TRBJ2-7; 7 positions match TRBD2. The length of the CDR3 is 18 residues. The trim removed 5 bases at V and 0 bases at J, leaving 16 bases unmatched. Per germline, CDR1 SGHAT and CDR2 FQNNGV. In DNA form, the CDR3 reads TGTGCCAGCAGCCCCATACGGAGGAGCCGGGGGGACTCCTACGAGCAGTACTTC. Translating gives CASSPIRRSRGDSYEQYF.

The V and J genes are TRBV7-3 and TRBJ2-2; D not resolved. V was clipped by 0 bases and J by 0 bases, with 8 bases between them. CDR3 length equals 16 residues. Germline CDR1 SGHTA, CDR2 FQGTGA. This CDR3 reads CASSLTLAANTGELFF. The CDR3 region has the DNA TGTGCCAGCAGCTTAACGTTGGCAGCGAACACCGGGGAGCTGTTTTTT. The full variable domain, with the rest looked up from reference TRBV7-3 and TRBJ2-2, is GAGVSQTPSNKVTEKGKYVELRCDPISGHTALYWYRQSLGQGPEFLIYFQGTGAADDSGLPNDRFFAVRPEGSVSTLKIQRTERGDSAVYLCASSLTLAANTGELFFGEGSRLTVL.

V is TRBV5-1 and J is TRBJ1-1; no reliable D call. There are 12 residues in the CDR3. CDR1 and CDR2 (germline): SGHRS, YFSETQ. The V end was cut by 0 bases, the J end by 7 bases, with 7 bases between. The CDR3 protein is CASSLDMFEAFF. CDR3 nucleotide sequence: TGCGCCAGCAGCTTGGATATGTTTGAAGCTTTCTTT.

The gene calls are TRBV12-3 or TRBV12-4 and TRBJ1-1; D gene unclear. This CDR3 is built from 13 residues. The ends were cut back, 5 bases at V and 2 bases at J, with 9 bases in the middle. DNA of the CDR3: TGTGCCAGCAGTCTACAGCAAAACACTGAAGCTTTCTTT. It is translated as CASSLQQNTEAFF.

The chain employs TRBV3-1 (or the pseudogene TRBV3-2) and TRBJ2-1, with D perhaps TRBD2 (6 bases). Deletions cut 2 bases from V and 3 bases from J, with 11 bases between. This CDR3 contains 15 residues. Germline CDR1 LGHDT, CDR2 YNNKEL (reference sequence). The DNA for the CDR3 is TGTGCCAGCAGCCAAAGTCCGGGGGTCTACAATGAGCAGTTCTTC. Amino acid sequence: CASSQSPGVYNEQFF.

This chain joins TRBV4-3 and TRBJ1-5; D not resolved. V was clipped by 5 bases and J by 5 bases, with 10 bases between them. The germline gives CDR1 LGHNA, CDR2 YSLEER. CDR3 length equals 13 residues. The CDR3 coding sequence is TGCGCCAGCAGCTTAACGGGAGATCAGCCCCAGCATTTT. This gives the protein CASSLTGDQPQHF.

The chain combines TRBV11-3 with TRBJ2-5; TRBD1 agrees at 7 bases. The junction had 6 bases not matched to a gene; V was cut back by 5 bases and J by 3 bases. There are 14 residues in the CDR3. The germline CDR1 and CDR2 sequences are SGHNT and YENEEA. This CDR3 is CASSLDRVKETQYF. In DNA form, the CDR3 reads TGTGCCAGCAGCCTCGACAGGGTAAAAGAGACCCAGTACTTC.

The rearrangement joins TRBV28 to TRBJ2-7, with 7 bases matching TRBD2. CDR1 and CDR2 (germline): MDHEN, SYDVKM. V trimming: 5 bases; J trimming: 1 base; junction bases outside the gene matches: 8. This CDR3 has 15 amino acids. This CDR3 reads CASSPGRERSYEQYF. The CDR3, as DNA: TGTGCCAGCAGTCCAGGGCGGGAGAGGTCCTACGAGCAGTACTTC.

The chain joins TRBV2 to TRBJ2-7; 7 positions match TRBD2. This CDR3 has 14 amino acids. The V gene's germline CDR1 is SNHLY and CDR2 FYNNEI. The J segment lost 6 bases and the V segment lost 6 bases, leaving 11 bases of the junction unmatched. The CDR3 region has the DNA TGTGCCAGCAGGGCTCAGGCGGGGGTCGGCGAGCAGTACTTC. This encodes CASRAQAGVGEQYF.

The rearrangement links TRBV11-2 to TRBJ2-7; the match to TRBD1 covers 7 bases. The CDR3 totals 14 residues. The J segment lost 11 bases and the V segment lost 1 base, leaving 11 bases of the junction unmatched. The germline V gene encodes CDR1 SGHAT and CDR2 FQNNGV. The CDR3 coding sequence is TGTGCCAGCAGCTTAGGTCACACAGGGGCCTCAAAGTACTTC. The encoded protein is CASSLGHTGASKYF.

The rearrangement links TRBV6-6 to TRBJ2-1; TRBD1 might be the D (6 bases). This CDR3 region has 14 residues. V lost 2 bases to trimming and J lost 7 bases, with 12 bases between them. The germline gives CDR1 MNHNY, CDR2 SVGAGI (reference sequence). The CDR3 DNA sequence: TGTGCCAGCAGTTACGAACAACAGGGAAATGAGCAGTTCTTC. It is translated as CASSYEQQGNEQFF.

The genes are TRBV18 and TRBJ1-5, with D maybe TRBD1 (6 bases). Trimming took off 1 base at V and 1 base at J, with 14 bases between the two ends. The CDR3 is 17 amino acids. CDR1 KGHSH and CDR2 LQKENI come from the germline V gene. The CDR3 nucleotides read TGTGCCAGCTCACCACGCGCACGACAGGCCAGCAATCAGCCCCAGCATTTT. Protein sequence: CASSPRARQASNQPQHF.

The rearrangement joins TRBV6-5 to TRBJ1-6; D perhaps matches TRBD1 (6 bases). The CDR3 extends over 14 amino acids. From germline, CDR1 is MNHEY and CDR2 SVGAGI. The V end lost 6 bases, the J end lost 5 bases, and 11 bases lay between the germline ends. The DNA of the CDR3 is TGTGCCAGCAGCCCATACAGGGATAATTCACCCCTCCACTTT. Translating gives CASSPYRDNSPLHF.

The CDR3 DNA follows: TGTGCCAGCAGTGAAAGGGGGGGAGAAGATACGCAGTATTTT. This gives the protein CASSERGGEDTQYF. This chain joins TRBV2 and TRBJ2-3, with D tentatively TRBD2 (7 bases). The CDR3 has 14 residues. Germline assignment: CDR1 SNHLY and CDR2 FYNNEI. V dropped 2 bases and J dropped 5 bases, with 11 bases sitting between them.

The rearrangement joins TRBV5-6 to TRBJ2-3; perhaps D is TRBD1 or TRBD2 (5 bases each). V was shortened by 2 bases and J by 6 bases, with 10 bases between the two germline ends. Germline V gene lookup returns CDR1 SGHDT and CDR2 YYEEEE. The CDR3 sequence is 13 residues long. This CDR3 reads CASSFWGWDTQYF. As DNA, the CDR3 is TGTGCCAGCAGCTTTTGGGGGTGGGATACGCAGTATTTT.

The CDR3 DNA is TGTGCCAGCAGTTACGGGACAGGGTTCACTGAAGCTTTCTTT. It encodes CASSYGTGFTEAFF. The chain combines TRBV6-5 with TRBJ1-1; 9 bases map to TRBD1. Losses at the gene ends were 2 bases for V and 4 bases for J; bases not matched to a gene: 2. Looked up from germline, CDR1 is MNHEY and CDR2 is SVGAGI. The CDR3 consists of 14 residues.

V and J are TRBV27 and TRBJ1-4, with unresolved D. The CDR3 loop spans 12 amino acids. CDR1 and CDR2 from the germline V gene are MNHEY and SMNVEV (reference sequence). V dropped 7 bases and J dropped 7 bases, with 10 bases sitting between them. The CDR3 spells CASTPRSEKLFF. The DNA of the CDR3 is TGTGCCAGCACCCCTCGGAGTGAAAAACTGTTTTTT.

The genes are TRBV6-4 and TRBJ2-5; 10 nucleotides agree with TRBD1. The CDR3 totals 14 residues. Germline assignment: CDR1 MRHNA and CDR2 SNTAGT. The V segment lost 5 bases and the J segment 2 bases; nucleotides outside the gene matches: 2. CDR3 DNA: TGTGCCAGCAGTAGGACAGGGGGACAAGAGACCCAGTACTTC. It translates to CASSRTGGQETQYF.

The V call is TRBV2, the J call TRBJ2-5, with D perhaps TRBD2 (6 bases). Trimming shortened V by 6 bases and J by 5 bases, and 7 bases separated the two germline ends. The CDR3 totals 11 residues. Germline CDR1 reads SNHLY; CDR2 reads FYNNEI. The CDR3 loop is CASSRGETQYF. DNA of the CDR3: TGTGCCAGCAGCCGGGGGGAGACCCAGTACTTC.